This entry lists 11 T cell receptor beta chains sequenced from one sample in a study of blood T cell repertoires in COVID-19. TCRdb keeps only in-frame clones here, not all; method: immunoSEQ multiplex PCR. The data contain roughly 38,000 clones, around 74% of them singletons. Sequences were obtained from peripheral blood. These receptors all come from a man between 65 and 85 years old with COVID-19, enrolled during active disease.

This clone was observed a few times. This chain links TRBV5-6 with TRBJ1-4, with a possible D match to TRBD1 (5 bases). The germline gives CDR1 SGHDT, CDR2 YYEEEE. V was cut by 5 bases and J by 7 bases, with 12 bases left in between. The CDR3 runs to 13 residues. This CDR3 is CASSGGTSEKLFF. CDR3 nucleotide sequence: TGTGCCAGCAGTGGCGGGACGAGTGAAAAACTGTTTTTT.

This chain links TRBV13 with TRBJ2-7; tentative D call: TRBD1 (7 bases). Trimming pared 4 bases from V and 3 bases from J, leaving 13 bases between. Looked up from germline, CDR1 is PRHDT and CDR2 is FYEKMQ (reference sequence). The CDR3 consists of 14 residues. Here the CDR3 reads CASSSSRGVYEQYF. The CDR3 DNA reads as TGTGCCAGCAGCTCTAGCAGGGGGGTCTACGAGCAGTACTTC.

The chain carries TRBV7-2 and TRBJ1-5, with D unresolved. CDR3 length: 15 amino acids. The germline V gene has CDR1 SGHTA and CDR2 FQGNSA. Deletions cut 5 bases from V and 4 bases from J, with 15 bases between. The CDR3 DNA follows: TGTGCCAGCAGCCCCCCTGGCGGGCAGAATCAGCCCCAGCATTTT. This translates into CASSPPGGQNQPQHF.

This clone appeared a few times. The chain joins TRBV3-1 (or the pseudogene TRBV3-2) to TRBJ1-5; maybe TRBD1 (6 bases). Germline V gives CDR1 LGHDT, CDR2 YNNKEL (reference sequence). V was pared by 2 bases and J by 3 bases, with 11 bases between. CDR3 length: 15 amino acids. In DNA, the CDR3 is TGTGCCAGCAGCCAAAGAGCAGGGGACAATCAGCCCCAGCATTTT. It is translated as CASSQRAGDNQPQHF.

In this sample, this clone turned up a few times. The chain joins TRBV5-1 to TRBJ2-4, with D possibly TRBD1 on 7 matching bases. CDR1 and CDR2 from the germline V gene are SGHRS and YFSETQ. The CDR3 sequence is 14 residues long. The V end was cut by 3 bases, the J end by 3 bases, with 10 bases between. CDR3 amino acids: CASSSRGDKNIQYF. CDR3 nucleotide sequence: TGCGCCAGCAGCTCCAGGGGGGACAAAAACATTCAGTACTTC. The whole variable domain, filled in from reference TRBV5-1 and TRBJ2-4, reads KAGVTQTPRYLIKTRGQQVTLSCSPISGHRSVSWYQQTPGQGLQFLFEYFSETQRNKGNFPGRFSGRQFSNSRSEMNVSTLELGDSALYLCASSSRGDKNIQYFGAGTRLSVL.

This clone is medium-sized (0.01 to 0.1%) within its sample. This chain joins TRBV4-2 and TRBJ1-5; D might be TRBD1 (5 bases). Between the trimmed V and J ends, which lost 0 bases and 6 bases, there was a span of 18 bases. Germline V lookup: CDR1 LGHNA, CDR2 YNFKEQ. The CDR3 is made up of 17 amino acids. CDR3 coding DNA: TGTGCCAGCAGCCAAGACCACCAGCGCAGGGCATTTCAGCCCCAGCATTTT. Translation gives CASSQDHQRRAFQPQHF.

This clone was recorded only once. J is TRBJ1-2 and V is TRBV7-2, with 7 bases lining up with TRBD1. This CDR3 comprises 13 residues. After removal of 4 bases from V and 7 bases from J, the junction contained 6 bases not matched to a gene. The germline V gene encodes CDR1 SGHTA and CDR2 FQGNSA. For the CDR3, the DNA is TGTGCCAGCAGCTCACAGGGGCGAATTGGCTACACCTTC. Its translation is CASSSQGRIGYTF.

The chain couples TRBV27 to TRBJ1-3; no clear D. Trimming stripped 7 bases from V and 1 base from J, with 8 bases between. CDR1 and CDR2 (germline): MNHEY, SMNVEV (reference sequence). The CDR3 totals 13 residues. CDR3 residues: CASIAQSGNTIYF. CDR3 in DNA: TGTGCCAGCATAGCCCAGTCTGGAAACACCATATATTTT.

The gene calls are TRBV30 and TRBJ1-6; 8 bases align to TRBD1. This CDR3 is built from 15 residues. Germline trimming cut 6 bases from V and 5 bases from J; bases unmatched to any gene: 9. The germline V gene encodes CDR1 GTSNPN and CDR2 SVGIG (reference sequence). CDR3 region: CACTGGVSNNSPLHF. In DNA, the CDR3 is TGTGCCTGTACAGGGGGAGTGTCGAATAATTCACCCCTCCACTTT.

CDR3 bases: TGTGCCACCAGCAGAGAAGGGGGACAGGCCATCTACGAGCAGTACTTC. Translated, it gives CATSREGGQAIYEQYF. This chain connects TRBV15 to TRBJ2-7; TRBD1 aligns across 8 bases. J gave up 3 bases and V 0 bases, and 7 bases lay outside the gene matches. Germline V gives CDR1 LNHNV, CDR2 YYDKDF (reference sequence). This CDR3 region has 16 residues.

This chain uses TRBV28 with TRBJ1-1; TRBD1 is a possible D gene (5 bases). The V gene's germline CDR1 is MDHEN and CDR2 SYDVKM. The CDR3 extends over 14 amino acids. V lost 2 bases to trimming and J lost 10 bases, with 17 bases between them. CDR3 loop: CASSLPAGLSSAFF. Here the CDR3 DNA reads TGTGCCAGCAGTTTACCAGCGGGACTTTCGTCAGCTTTCTTT.